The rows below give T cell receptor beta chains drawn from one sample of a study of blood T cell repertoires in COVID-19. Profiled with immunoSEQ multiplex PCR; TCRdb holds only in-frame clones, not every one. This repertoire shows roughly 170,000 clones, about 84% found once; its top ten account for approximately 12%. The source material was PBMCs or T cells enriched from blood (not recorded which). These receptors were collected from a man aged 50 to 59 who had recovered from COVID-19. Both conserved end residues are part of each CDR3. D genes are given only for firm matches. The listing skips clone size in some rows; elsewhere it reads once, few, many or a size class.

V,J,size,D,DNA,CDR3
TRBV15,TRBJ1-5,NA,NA,TGTGCCACCAGCAGAGATTGGGGCCGCAATCAGCCCCAGCATTTT,CATSRDWGRNQPQHF
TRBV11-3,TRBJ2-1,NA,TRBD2,TGTGCCAGCAGCTTGTCAACCGGGACTAGCGGGGGGTCGAATGAGCAGTTCTTC,CASSLSTGTSGGSNEQFF
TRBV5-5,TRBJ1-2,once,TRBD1,TGTGCCAGCAGATGGGACAGGCTAGATGGCTACACCTTC,CASRWDRLDGYTF
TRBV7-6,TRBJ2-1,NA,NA,TGTGCCAGCAGCAGCGGGCAGCGCTCCAATGAGCAGTTCTTC,CASSSGQRSNEQFF
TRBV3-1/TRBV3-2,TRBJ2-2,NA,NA,TGTGCCAGCAGCCCTCACGGGGGGCGCACCGGGGAGCTGTTTTTT,CASSPHGGRTGELFF
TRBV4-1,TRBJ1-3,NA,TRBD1,TGCGCCAGCAGCCAGGGACGACAGGGTGACTCTGGAAACACCATATATTTT,CASSQGRQGDSGNTIYF
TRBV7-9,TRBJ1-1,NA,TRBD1,TGTGCCAGCAGCGTTCTACAGGGGGAGGGCACTGAAGCTTTCTTT,CASSVLQGEGTEAFF
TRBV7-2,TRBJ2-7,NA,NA,TGTGCCAGCAGCTTATCGGACAGCCGTCTCTTCTACGAGCAGTACTTC,CASSLSDSRLFYEQYF
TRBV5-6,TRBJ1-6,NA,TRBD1,TGTGCCAGCAAACGACAGGGTACCCGTGTAGCCCTCCACTTT,CASKRQGTRVALHF
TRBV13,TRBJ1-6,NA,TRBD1,TGTGCCAGCAGCTTAGGCCCCGGACAGGTGGTTTCACCCCTCCACTTT,CASSLGPGQVVSPLHF
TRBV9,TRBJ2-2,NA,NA,TGTGCCAGCAGCGCTAGCACCGGGGAGCTGTTTTTT,CASSASTGELFF
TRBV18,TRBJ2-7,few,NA,TGTGCCAGCTCCCCCGGGGCGGGGTCCGAGCAGTACTTC,CASSPGAGSEQYF
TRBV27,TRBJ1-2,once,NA,TGTGCCAGCAGCCCCCCCGGACAGACCTATGGCTACACCTTC,CASSPPGQTYGYTF
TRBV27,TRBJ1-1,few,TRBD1,TGTGCCAGCAGCCCGTACCCGGGTCGGACAGGGACCCTTGAAGCTTTCTTT,CASSPYPGRTGTLEAFF
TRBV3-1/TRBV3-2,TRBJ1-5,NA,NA,TGTGCCAGCAGCCAGGGTCACTATAGCAATCAGCCCCAGCATTTT,CASSQGHYSNQPQHF
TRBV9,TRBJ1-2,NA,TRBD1,TGTGCCAGCAGCCTTGAGACAGGGGGCTATGGCTACACCTTC,CASSLETGGYGYTF
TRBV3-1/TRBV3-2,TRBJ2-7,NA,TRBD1,TGTGCCAGCAGCCATCCCCCTCGGGGACAGGGGACATACTACGAGCAGTACTTC,CASSHPPRGQGTYYEQYF
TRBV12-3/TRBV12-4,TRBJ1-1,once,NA,TGTGCCAGCAGACCCGGAGGGCCCACTGAAGCTTTCTTT,CASRPGGPTEAFF
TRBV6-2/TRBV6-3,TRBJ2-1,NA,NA,TGTGCCAGCAGTCTCCGGGACACTTACAATGAGCAGTTCTTC,CASSLRDTYNEQFF
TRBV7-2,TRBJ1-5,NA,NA,TGTGCCAGCAGCTTGCGGGGGAGGCAGCCCCAGCATTTT,CASSLRGRQPQHF
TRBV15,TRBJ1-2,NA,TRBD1,TGTGCCACCAGTGTTGAGACAGGGCCCTATGGCTACACCTTC,CATSVETGPYGYTF
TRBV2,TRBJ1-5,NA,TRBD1,TGTGCCAGCAGCGCCGGGACAGGGGGACAGCCCCAGCATTTT,CASSAGTGGQPQHF
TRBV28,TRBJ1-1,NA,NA,TGTGCCAGCAGTGGGCACAGTCGCTTGAACACTGAAGCTTTCTTT,CASSGHSRLNTEAFF
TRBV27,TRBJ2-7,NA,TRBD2,TGTGCCAGCAGTCCGACTAGCGGGGGGGCAGTGTACGAGCAGTACTTC,CASSPTSGGAVYEQYF
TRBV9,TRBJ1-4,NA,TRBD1,TGTGCCAGCAGCGTAGGTGGAGGGGGCTATGAAAAACTGTTTTTT,CASSVGGGGYEKLFF
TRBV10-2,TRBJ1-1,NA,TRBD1,TGCGCCAGCAGGGACAGGGGGCGAGGCACTGAAGCTTTCTTT,CASRDRGRGTEAFF
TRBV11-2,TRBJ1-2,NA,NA,TGTGCCAGCAGCTTAGATCTAGAGGACAGCGTTACCTATGGCTACACCTTC,CASSLDLEDSVTYGYTF
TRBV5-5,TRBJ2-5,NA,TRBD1,TGTGCCAGCAGCCCTGGACAGGGGTACGAGACCCAGTACTTC,CASSPGQGYETQYF
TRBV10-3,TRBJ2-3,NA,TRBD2,TGTGCCATCAGTGACTCCCTAGCGGGCGAGGGGGATACGCAGTATTTT,CAISDSLAGEGDTQYF
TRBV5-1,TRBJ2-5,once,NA,TGCGCCAGCAGCAGGGGCGGCGAGACCCAGTACTTC,CASSRGGETQYF
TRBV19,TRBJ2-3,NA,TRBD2,TGTGCCAGTAGTTCTAGCGGGGGCACAGATACGCAGTATTTT,CASSSSGGTDTQYF
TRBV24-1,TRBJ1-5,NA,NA,TGTGCCCCCCGCGGCCGTTGGCCCCAGCATTTT,CAPRGRWPQHF
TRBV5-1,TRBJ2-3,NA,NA,TGCGCCAGCAGCTTGGTGGTGGGGCCGGCAGATACGCAGTATTTT,CASSLVVGPADTQYF
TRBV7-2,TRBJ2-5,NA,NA,TGTGCCAGCAGCACAGGGAGTGGAGTGCGGCAAGAGACCCAGTACTTC,CASSTGSGVRQETQYF
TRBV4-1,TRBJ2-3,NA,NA,TGCGCCAGCAGCCAAGATGGAAACGGCGGAGATACGCAGTATTTT,CASSQDGNGGDTQYF
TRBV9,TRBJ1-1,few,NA,TGTGCCAGCCGTGATCCACTAGCTGAAGCTTTCTTT,CASRDPLAEAFF
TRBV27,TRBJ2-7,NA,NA,TGTGCCAGCAGGGATATTGAGGGAGGAGGCGAGCAGTACTTC,CASRDIEGGGEQYF
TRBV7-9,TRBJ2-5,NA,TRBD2,TGTGCCAGCAGCTTAGGCAGTAGCGGGGGGCAAGAGACCCAGTACTTC,CASSLGSSGGQETQYF
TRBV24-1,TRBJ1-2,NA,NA,TGTGCCACCAGTGATTTTTCATCTAACTATGGCTACACCTTC,CATSDFSSNYGYTF
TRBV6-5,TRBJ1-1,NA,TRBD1,TGTGCCAGCAGTTTTCAGACAGGGCAGTCTGAAGCTTTCTTT,CASSFQTGQSEAFF
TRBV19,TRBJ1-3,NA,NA,TGTGCCAGTAGTATTCCGGGTTCAGGAAACACCATATATTTT,CASSIPGSGNTIYF
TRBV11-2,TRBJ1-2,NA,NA,TGTGCCAGCACCCAAAAGGGAGGGGCTAACTATGGCTACACCTTC,CASTQKGGANYGYTF